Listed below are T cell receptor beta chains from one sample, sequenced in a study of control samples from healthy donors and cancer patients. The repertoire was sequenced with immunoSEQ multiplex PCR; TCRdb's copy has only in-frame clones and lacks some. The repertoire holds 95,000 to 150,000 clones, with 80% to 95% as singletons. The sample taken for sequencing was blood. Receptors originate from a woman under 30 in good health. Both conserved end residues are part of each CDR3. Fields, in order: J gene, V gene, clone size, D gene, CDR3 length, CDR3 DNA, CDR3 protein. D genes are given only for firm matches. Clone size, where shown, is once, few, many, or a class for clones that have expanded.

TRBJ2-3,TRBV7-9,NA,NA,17,TGTGCCAGCAGCCTACCCGACCTGAACTGGGGGACAGATACGCAGTATTTT,CASSLPDLNWGTDTQYF
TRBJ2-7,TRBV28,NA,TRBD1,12,TGTGCCAGCAGTTTTGAGACAGGGCGGGAGTACTTC,CASSFETGREYF
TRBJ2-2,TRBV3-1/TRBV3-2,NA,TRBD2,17,TGTGCCAGCAGCCAAGAAACGGGGACTAGGAACACCGGGGAGCTGTTTTTT,CASSQETGTRNTGELFF
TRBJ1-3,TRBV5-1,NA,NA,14,TGCGCCAGCAGCTTGCAAACCTCTGGAAACACCATATATTTT,CASSLQTSGNTIYF
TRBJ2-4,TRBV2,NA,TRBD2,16,TGTGCCAGCAGTGCCGTCCCGGGGGGGGCACTAAACATTCAGTACTTC,CASSAVPGGALNIQYF
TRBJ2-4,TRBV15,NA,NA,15,TGTGCCACCAGCGGGGAGAGTAGCTACCAGGGCATTCAGTACTTC,CATSGESSYQGIQYF
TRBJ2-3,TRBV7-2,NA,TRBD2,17,TGTGCCAGCAGCCTTCAGCCTAGCACGACTAGCGGGGGCACGCAGTATTTT,CASSLQPSTTSGGTQYF
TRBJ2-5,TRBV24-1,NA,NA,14,TGTGCCACCAGTGATCATAGGAGCCAAGAGACCCAGTACTTC,CATSDHRSQETQYF
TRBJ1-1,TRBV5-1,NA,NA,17,TGCGCCAGCAGCCAGGGGCCAAGTGGGGTGGGGGACACTGAAGCTTTCTTT,CASSQGPSGVGDTEAFF
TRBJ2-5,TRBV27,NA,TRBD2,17,TGTGCCAGCAGTTTAGGCCAGCGGGAGGGCCTTCAAGAGACCCAGTACTTC,CASSLGQREGLQETQYF
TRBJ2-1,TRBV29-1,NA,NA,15,TGCAGCGTTGGAGAGGGTGGTGTCCTGTACAATGAGCAGTTCTTC,CSVGEGGVLYNEQFF
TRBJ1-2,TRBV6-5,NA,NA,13,TGTGCCAGCACTATCGACGGATTCTATGGCTACACCTTC,CASTIDGFYGYTF
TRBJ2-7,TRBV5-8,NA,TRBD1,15,TGTGCCAGCAGCATCCCGGGACAGATCTCCTACGAGCAGTACTTC,CASSIPGQISYEQYF
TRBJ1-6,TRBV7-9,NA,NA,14,TGTGCCAGCAGCTTAGACGGTAAAGGGTCACCCCTCCACTTT,CASSLDGKGSPLHF
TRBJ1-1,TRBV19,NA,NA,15,TGTGCCAGTAGTCCTCTGTCCAGCAGGGAGAATGGAGCTTTCTTT,CASSPLSSRENGAFF
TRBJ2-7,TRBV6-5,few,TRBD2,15,TGTGCCAGCAGCAAACTAGCGGGGAGCTCCTACGAGCAGTACTTC,CASSKLAGSSYEQYF
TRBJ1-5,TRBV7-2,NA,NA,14,TGTGCCAGCAGCCTAGGGGGGGGGAACGAGCCCCAGCATTTT,CASSLGGGNEPQHF
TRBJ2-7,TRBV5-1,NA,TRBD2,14,TGCGCCAGCAGCAGCACTAGCGCCTTCTACGAGCAGTACTTC,CASSSTSAFYEQYF
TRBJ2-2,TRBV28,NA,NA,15,TGTGCCAGCAGTTTAAGAAGTATGGGTGGGGTAGCGCTGTTTTTT,CASSLRSMGGVALFF
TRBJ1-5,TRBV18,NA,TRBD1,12,TGTGCCAGCTCAACACAGGGGCAGCCCCAGCATTTT,CASSTQGQPQHF
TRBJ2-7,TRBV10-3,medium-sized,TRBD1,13,TGTGCCATCAGTGGCCAGGGGGCTTGGGAGCAGTACTTC,CAISGQGAWEQYF
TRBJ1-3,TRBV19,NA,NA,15,TGTGCCAGTAGTACGTCCGGGAGAACTGGAAACACCATATATTTT,CASSTSGRTGNTIYF
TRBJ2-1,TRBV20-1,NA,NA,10,TGCAGTGCTTCATACAATGAGCAGTTCTTC,CSASYNEQFF
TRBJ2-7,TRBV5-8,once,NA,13,TGTGCCAGCAGCTTGGTTACCTCCTACGAGCAGTACTTC,CASSLVTSYEQYF
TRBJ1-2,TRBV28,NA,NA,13,TGTGCCAGCAGTGCACTGAGCCCTGGTCTCTACACCTTC,CASSALSPGLYTF
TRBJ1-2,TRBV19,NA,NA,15,TGTGCCAGTAGTTTGTCCGGGGGGGCAAACTATGGCTACACCTTC,CASSLSGGANYGYTF
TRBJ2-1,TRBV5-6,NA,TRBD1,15,TGTGCCAGCAGCTGGGACAGGGATGAGTTGGATGAGCAGTTCTTC,CASSWDRDELDEQFF
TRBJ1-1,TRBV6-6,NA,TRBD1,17,TGTGCCAGCAGTCGAAAGAGCCAGGGACAGATGAACACTGAAGCTTTCTTT,CASSRKSQGQMNTEAFF
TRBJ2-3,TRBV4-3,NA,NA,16,TGCGCCAGCAGCCAAGGGGGGGAGCTATACACAGATACGCAGTATTTT,CASSQGGELYTDTQYF
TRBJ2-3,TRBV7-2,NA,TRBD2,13,TGTGCCAGCAGCCGACTAGCGGGAGATACGCAGTATTTT,CASSRLAGDTQYF
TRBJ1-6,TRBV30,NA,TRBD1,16,TGTGCCTGGAGCTGGTTGGCACAGGGGTTTAATTCACCCCTCCACTTT,CAWSWLAQGFNSPLHF
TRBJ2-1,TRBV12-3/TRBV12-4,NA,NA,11,TGTGCCAGCAGTTATAACAATGAGCAGTTCTTC,CASSYNNEQFF
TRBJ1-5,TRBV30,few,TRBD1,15,TGTGCCTGGAGTGCCAGGGGGAAGAGCAATCAGCCCCAGCATTTT,CAWSARGKSNQPQHF
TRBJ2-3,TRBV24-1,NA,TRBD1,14,TGTGCCACCAGTGGACAGGGGACGACAGATACGCAGTATTTT,CATSGQGTTDTQYF
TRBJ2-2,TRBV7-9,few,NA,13,TGTGCCAGCAGCTTACCCCCCGGAAGGGAGCTGTTTTTT,CASSLPPGRELFF
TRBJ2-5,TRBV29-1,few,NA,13,TGCAGCGTTGAAGGACGGAGCCAAGAGACCCAGTACTTC,CSVEGRSQETQYF
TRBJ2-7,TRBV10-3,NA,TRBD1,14,TGTGCCATCAGCGGACAGGGGCCCGCACACGAGCAGTACTTC,CAISGQGPAHEQYF
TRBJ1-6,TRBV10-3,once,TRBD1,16,TGTGCCATCAGTGAGGGTCAGGGGGCCTCCAGGTCACCCCTCCACTTT,CAISEGQGASRSPLHF
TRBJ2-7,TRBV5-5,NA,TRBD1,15,TGTGCCAGCACCCCCACTGGGACAGGGGACTACGAGCAGTACTTC,CASTPTGTGDYEQYF
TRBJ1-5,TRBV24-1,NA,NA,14,TGTGCCACCAGTGAGGCGGGTAGCAATCAGCCCCAGCATTTT,CATSEAGSNQPQHF
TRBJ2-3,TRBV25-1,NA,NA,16,TGTGCCAGCAGTGAATTTGGGAGGACTAGCACAGATACGCAGTATTTT,CASSEFGRTSTDTQYF
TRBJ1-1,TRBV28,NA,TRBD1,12,TGTGCCAGCACAGACAGGGCCTGGGGAGCTTTCTTT,CASTDRAWGAFF
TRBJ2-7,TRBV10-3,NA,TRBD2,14,TGTGCCATCAGTGCGGGGACTAGCGGCTACGAGCAGTACTTC,CAISAGTSGYEQYF
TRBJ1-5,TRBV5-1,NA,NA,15,TGCGCCAGCAGCTTGGAAGTGCCCCCTCGGCAGCCCCAGCATTTT,CASSLEVPPRQPQHF
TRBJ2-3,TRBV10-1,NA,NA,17,TGCGCCAGCAGTGACTACATGGACGGAGGCTCAAAAGATACGCAGTATTTT,CASSDYMDGGSKDTQYF
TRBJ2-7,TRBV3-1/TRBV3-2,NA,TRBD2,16,TGTGCCAGCAGCCAAGAACACGGACTAGCGGATAGTGAGGCGTACTTC,CASSQEHGLADSEAYF
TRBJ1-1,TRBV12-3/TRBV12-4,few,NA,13,TGTGCCAGCCGGAACAGGGAGGACACTGAAGCTTTCTTT,CASRNREDTEAFF
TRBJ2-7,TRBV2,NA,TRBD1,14,TGTGCCAGCAGAGGGACAGGGGGCTCCTACGAGCAGTACTTC,CASRGTGGSYEQYF
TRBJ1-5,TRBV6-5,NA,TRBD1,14,TGTGCCAGCCGGCCGGGACAGGGGGTCCTATCCCAGCATTTT,CASRPGQGVLSQHF
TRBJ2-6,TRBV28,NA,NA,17,TGTGCCAGCAGAGCCGGGACGGCCTTAACTGGGGCCAACGTCCTGACTTTC,CASRAGTALTGANVLTF
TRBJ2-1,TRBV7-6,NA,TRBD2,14,TGTGCCAGCACCGGGACTAGCGGGGTCGATGAGCAGTTCTTC,CASTGTSGVDEQFF
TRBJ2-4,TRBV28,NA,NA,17,TGTGCCAGCAGTTTAATCCAGGGCGGCTTAGCCAAAAACATTCAGTACTTC,CASSLIQGGLAKNIQYF
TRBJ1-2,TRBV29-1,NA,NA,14,TGCAGCGTTCCAAACATGGATTTTAACTATGGCTACACCTTC,CSVPNMDFNYGYTF
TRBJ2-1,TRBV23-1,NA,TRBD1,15,TGCGCCAGCAGTCATTGGGACAGGGGCCTGAATGAGCAGTTCTTC,CASSHWDRGLNEQFF
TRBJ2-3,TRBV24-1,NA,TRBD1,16,TGTGCCACCAGTGAGCCCGGGACAGCTAACACAGATACGCAGTATTTT,CATSEPGTANTDTQYF
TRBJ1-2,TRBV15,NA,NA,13,TGTGCCACCAGCAGAGATAAATTTCAGGTCAAGGCTTTC,CATSRDKFQVKAF
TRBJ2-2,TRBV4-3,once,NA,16,TGCGCCAGCAGCCAAGAAACGGGTACGAACACCGGGGAGCTGTTTTTT,CASSQETGTNTGELFF
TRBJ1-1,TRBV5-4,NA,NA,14,TGTGCCAGCAGCTTGGAACCCGGAGGCACTGAAGCTTTCTTT,CASSLEPGGTEAFF
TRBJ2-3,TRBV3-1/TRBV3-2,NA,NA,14,TGTGCCAGCAGCCAAGCTAACTGGAGAGATACGCAGTATTTT,CASSQANWRDTQYF
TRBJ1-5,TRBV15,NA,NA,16,TGTGCCACCAGCAGAGATACGTGGGCGGGAAATCAGCCCCAGCATTTT,CATSRDTWAGNQPQHF